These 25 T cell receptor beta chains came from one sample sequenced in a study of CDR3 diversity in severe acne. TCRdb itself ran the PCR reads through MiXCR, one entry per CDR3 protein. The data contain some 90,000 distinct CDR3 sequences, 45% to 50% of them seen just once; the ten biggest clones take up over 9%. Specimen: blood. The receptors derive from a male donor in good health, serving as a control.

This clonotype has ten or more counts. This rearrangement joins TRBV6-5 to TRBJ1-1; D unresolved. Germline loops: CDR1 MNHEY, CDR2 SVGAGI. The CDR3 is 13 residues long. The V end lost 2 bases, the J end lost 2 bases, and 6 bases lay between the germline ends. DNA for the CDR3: TGTGCCAGCAGTTACCCAGGAAACACTGAAGCTTTCTTT. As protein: CASSYPGNTEAFF.

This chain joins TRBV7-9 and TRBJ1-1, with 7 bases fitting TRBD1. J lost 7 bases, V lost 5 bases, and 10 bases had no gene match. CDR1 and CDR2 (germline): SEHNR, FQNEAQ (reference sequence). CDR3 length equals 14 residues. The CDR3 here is CASSHARGPHEAFF. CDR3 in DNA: TGTGCCAGCAGCCACGCGAGGGGGCCGCATGAAGCTTTCTTT.

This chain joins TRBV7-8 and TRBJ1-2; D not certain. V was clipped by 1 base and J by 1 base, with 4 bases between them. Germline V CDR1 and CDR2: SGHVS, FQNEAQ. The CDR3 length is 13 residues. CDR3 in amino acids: CASSLDGNYGYTF. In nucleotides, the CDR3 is TGTGCCAGCAGCTTAGATGGTAACTATGGCTACACCTTC.

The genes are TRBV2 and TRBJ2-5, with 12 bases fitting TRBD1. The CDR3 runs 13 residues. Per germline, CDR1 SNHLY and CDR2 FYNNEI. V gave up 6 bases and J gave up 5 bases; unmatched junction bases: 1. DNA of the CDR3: TGTGCCAGCAGGGGACAGGGGGCGGAGACCCAGTACTTC. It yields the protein CASRGQGAETQYF.

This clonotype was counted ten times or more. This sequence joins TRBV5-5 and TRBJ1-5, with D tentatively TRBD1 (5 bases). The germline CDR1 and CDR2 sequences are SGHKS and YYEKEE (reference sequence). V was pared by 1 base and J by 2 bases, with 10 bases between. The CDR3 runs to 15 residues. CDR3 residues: CASSLWDVGNQPQHF. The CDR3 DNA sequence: TGTGCCAGCAGCTTGTGGGACGTGGGCAATCAGCCCCAGCATTTT. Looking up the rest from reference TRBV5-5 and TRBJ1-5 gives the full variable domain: DAGVTQSPTHLIKTRGQQVTLRCSPISGHKSVSWYQQVLGQGPQFIFQYYEKEERGRGNFPDRFSARQFPNYSSELNVNALLLGDSALYLCASSLWDVGNQPQHFGDGTRLSIL.

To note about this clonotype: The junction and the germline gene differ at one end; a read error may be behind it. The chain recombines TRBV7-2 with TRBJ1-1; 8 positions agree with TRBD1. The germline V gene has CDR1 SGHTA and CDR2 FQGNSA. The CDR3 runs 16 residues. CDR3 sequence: CASSSGPQGAGTEAFF. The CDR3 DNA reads TGTGCCAGCAGCTCAGGCCCGCAGGGGGCAGGCACTGAAGCCTTCTTT.

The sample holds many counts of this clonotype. The CDR3 region has the DNA TGTGCCAGCAGTGAAATATGGAACACCGGGGAGCTGTTTTTT. This gives the protein CASSEIWNTGELFF. The J gene is TRBJ2-2, the V gene TRBV6-1; D is unresolved. The germline V gene has CDR1 MNHNS and CDR2 SASEGT. The CDR3 contains 14 residues. The germline V and J ends were trimmed by 2 bases and 1 base, with 5 bases remaining between them.

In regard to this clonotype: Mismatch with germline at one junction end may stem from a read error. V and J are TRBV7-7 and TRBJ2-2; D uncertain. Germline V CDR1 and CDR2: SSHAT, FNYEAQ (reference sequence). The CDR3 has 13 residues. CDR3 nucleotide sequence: TGTGCTAGCAGCTTAGAAGACACCGGGGAGCTGTTTTTT. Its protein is CASSLEDTGELFF.

The CDR3 region is CSARMGRLDNEQYF. The CDR3 nucleotides are TGCAGTGCTAGAATGGGCAGGCTAGACAACGAGCAGTACTTC. This chain links TRBV20-1 with TRBJ2-7; no reliable D call. Germline V lookup: CDR1 DFQATT, CDR2 SNEGSKA (reference sequence). The CDR3 is 14 amino acids. V shed 2 bases and J shed 5 bases, with 16 bases lying between them.

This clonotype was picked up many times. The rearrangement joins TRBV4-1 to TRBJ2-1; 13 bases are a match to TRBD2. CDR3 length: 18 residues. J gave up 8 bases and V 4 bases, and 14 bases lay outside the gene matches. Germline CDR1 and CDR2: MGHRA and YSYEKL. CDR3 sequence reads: CASSPIELGLAGKDEQFF. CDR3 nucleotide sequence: TGCGCCAGCAGCCCGATAGAACTGGGACTAGCGGGGAAAGATGAGCAGTTCTTC.

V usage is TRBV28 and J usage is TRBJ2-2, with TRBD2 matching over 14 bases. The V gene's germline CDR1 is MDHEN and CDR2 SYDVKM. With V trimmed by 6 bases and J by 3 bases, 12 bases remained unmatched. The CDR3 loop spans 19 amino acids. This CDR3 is CASSKGLAGEWEYTGELFF. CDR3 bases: TGTGCCAGCAGCAAGGGACTAGCGGGAGAATGGGAGTACACCGGGGAGCTGTTTTTT.

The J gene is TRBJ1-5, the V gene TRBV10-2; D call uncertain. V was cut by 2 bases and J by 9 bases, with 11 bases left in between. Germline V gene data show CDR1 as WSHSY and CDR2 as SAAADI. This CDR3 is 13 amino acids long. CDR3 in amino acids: CASSEGIRPPQHF. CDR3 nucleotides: TGCGCCAGCAGTGAGGGGATTCGGCCGCCCCAGCATTTT.

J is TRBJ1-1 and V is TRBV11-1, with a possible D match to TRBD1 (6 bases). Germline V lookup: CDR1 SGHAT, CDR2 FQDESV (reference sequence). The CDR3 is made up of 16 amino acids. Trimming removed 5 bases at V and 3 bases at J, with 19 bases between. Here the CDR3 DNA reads TGTGCCAGCAGCCCCGGACAGTGGAAGGGGGACACTGAAGCTTTCTTT. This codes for CASSPGQWKGDTEAFF.

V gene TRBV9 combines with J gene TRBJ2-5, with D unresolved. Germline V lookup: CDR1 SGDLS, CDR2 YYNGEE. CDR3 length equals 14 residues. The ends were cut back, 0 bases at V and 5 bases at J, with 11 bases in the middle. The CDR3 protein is CASSVGTARETQYF. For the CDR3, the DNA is TGTGCCAGCAGCGTAGGAACGGCGCGTGAGACCCAGTACTTC.

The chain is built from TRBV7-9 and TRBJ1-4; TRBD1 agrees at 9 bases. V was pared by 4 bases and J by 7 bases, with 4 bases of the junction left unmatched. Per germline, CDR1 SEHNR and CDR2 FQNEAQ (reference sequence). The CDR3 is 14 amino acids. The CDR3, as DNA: TGTGCCAGCAGCTCGGGACAGGGTGGTGAAAAACTGTTTTTT. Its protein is CASSSGQGGEKLFF.

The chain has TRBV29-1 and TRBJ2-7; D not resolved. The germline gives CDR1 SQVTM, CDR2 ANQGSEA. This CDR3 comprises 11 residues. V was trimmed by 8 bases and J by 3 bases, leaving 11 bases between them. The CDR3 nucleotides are TGCAGCTTAGGCGGAATCTACGAGCAGTACTTC. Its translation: CSLGGIYEQYF.

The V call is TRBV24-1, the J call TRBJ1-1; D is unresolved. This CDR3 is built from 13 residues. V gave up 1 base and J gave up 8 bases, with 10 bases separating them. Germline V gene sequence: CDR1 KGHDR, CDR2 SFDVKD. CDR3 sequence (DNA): TGTGCCACCAGTGATTTTCTTGGTAAAGAAGCTTTCTTT. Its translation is CATSDFLGKEAFF.

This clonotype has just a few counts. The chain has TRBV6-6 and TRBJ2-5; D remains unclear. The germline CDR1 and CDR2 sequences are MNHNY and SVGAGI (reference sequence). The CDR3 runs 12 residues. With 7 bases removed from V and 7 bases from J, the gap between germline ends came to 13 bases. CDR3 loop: CASNPNSGTQYF. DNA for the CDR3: TGTGCCAGCAACCCAAACTCAGGGACCCAGTACTTC.

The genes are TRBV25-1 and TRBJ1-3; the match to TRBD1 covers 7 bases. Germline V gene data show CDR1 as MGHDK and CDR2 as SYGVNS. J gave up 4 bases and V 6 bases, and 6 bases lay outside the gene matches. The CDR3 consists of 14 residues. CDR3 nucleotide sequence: TGTGCCAGCAGCCCGACAGGGAACGGAAACACCATATATTTT. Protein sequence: CASSPTGNGNTIYF.

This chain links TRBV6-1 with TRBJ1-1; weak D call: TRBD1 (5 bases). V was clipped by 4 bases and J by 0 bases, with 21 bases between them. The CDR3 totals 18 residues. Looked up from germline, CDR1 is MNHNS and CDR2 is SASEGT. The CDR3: CASSAPLGVQSMNTEAFF. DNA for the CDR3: TGTGCCAGCAGTGCCCCCTTGGGGGTACAGAGCATGAACACTGAAGCTTTCTTT.

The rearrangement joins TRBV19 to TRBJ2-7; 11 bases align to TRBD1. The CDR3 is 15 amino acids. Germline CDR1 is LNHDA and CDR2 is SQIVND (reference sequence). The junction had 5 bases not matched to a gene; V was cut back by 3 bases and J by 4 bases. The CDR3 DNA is TGTGCCAGTAGTATGGACGGACAGGGGGCTTACGAGCAGTACTTC. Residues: CASSMDGQGAYEQYF. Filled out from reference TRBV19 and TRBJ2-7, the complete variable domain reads DGGITQSPKYLFRKEGQNVTLSCEQNLNHDAMYWYRQDPGQGLRLIYYSQIVNDFQKGDIAEGYSVSREKKESFPLTVTSAQKNPTAFYLCASSMDGQGAYEQYFGPGTRLTVT.

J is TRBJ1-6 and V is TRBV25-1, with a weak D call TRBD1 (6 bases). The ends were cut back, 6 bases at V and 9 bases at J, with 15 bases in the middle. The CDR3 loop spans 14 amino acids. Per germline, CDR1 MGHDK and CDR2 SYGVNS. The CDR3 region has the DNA TGTGCCAGCAGCTTAGGACAGTCGGGTTCACCCCTCCACTTT. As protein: CASSLGQSGSPLHF.

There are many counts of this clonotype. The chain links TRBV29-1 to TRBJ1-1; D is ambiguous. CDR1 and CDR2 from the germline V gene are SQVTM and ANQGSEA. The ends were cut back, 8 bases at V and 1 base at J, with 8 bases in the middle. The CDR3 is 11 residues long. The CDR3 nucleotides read TGCAGCACCGGGTGGAACACTGAAGCTTTCTTT. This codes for CSTGWNTEAFF.

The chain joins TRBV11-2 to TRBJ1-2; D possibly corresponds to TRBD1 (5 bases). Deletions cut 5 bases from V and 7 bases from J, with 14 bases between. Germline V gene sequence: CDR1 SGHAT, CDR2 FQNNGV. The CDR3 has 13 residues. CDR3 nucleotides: TGTGCCAGCAGCCGGGACGGACTATTTGGCTACACCTTC. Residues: CASSRDGLFGYTF.

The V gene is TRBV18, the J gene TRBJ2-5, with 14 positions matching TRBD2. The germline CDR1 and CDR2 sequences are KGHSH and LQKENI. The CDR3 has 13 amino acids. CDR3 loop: CARLAGGQETQYF. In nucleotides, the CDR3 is TGTGCTAGACTAGCGGGGGGGCAAGAGACCCAGTACTTC.